This T cell receptor beta chain was recovered during a study of technical replicates of blood from a handful of donors. Sequencing was performed with immunoSEQ multiplex PCR; in TCRdb, only in-frame clones are kept and a portion is missing. The table records fewer than 100,000 clones, roughly 90% of them present only once. The sample consisted of T cells isolated from PBMCs. The sequence came from a human donor in good health.

The CDR3 nucleotides are TGTGCCAGCAGTTATCTGCCTGGAGGGAACACTGAAGCTTTCTTT. As protein: CASSYLPGGNTEAFF. The genes are TRBV6-5 and TRBJ1-1; no clear D gene. This CDR3 comprises 15 residues. Trimming left V 3 bases short and J 1 base short, with 12 bases between. Germline V CDR1 and CDR2: MNHEY, SVGAGI.